This is a list of T cell receptor beta chains from one sample in a study of T cell responses to AZD1222 COVID-19 vaccine. Libraries were prepared by immunoSEQ multiplex PCR; TCRdb keeps only in-frame clonotypes and omits some of them. This sample has more than 120,000 clones, with around 90% found just once. Source: peripheral blood, taken 28 days after the second AZD1222 dose. The receptors here all came from an adult who received the AZD1222 COVID-19 vaccine. The CDR3 runs from the conserved cysteine through the conserved F or W. The D gene is left open where the match is weak. Only part of the rows carry a size: once, few, many, or a class if the clone is expanded.

>TRBV27|.|15|.|TRBJ2-7
TGTGCCAGCAGTTTATGGGACGGGAGAGCTTACGAGCAGTACTTC
CASSLWDGRAYEQYF
>TRBV19|.|16|.|TRBJ2-2
TGTGCCAGTAGTATTGCACTGACAACGAACACCGGGGAGCTGTTTTTT
CASSIALTTNTGELFF
>TRBV28|few|14|.|TRBJ1-2
TGTGCCAGCAGTTTGGCAGGGAGTAACTATGGCTACACCTTC
CASSLAGSNYGYTF
>TRBV7-2|.|15|.|TRBJ1-4
TGTGCCAGCAGCGGAAACAGGGTAACTAATGAAAAACTGTTTTTT
CASSGNRVTNEKLFF
>TRBV9|.|15|TRBD2|TRBJ2-7
TGTGCCAGCAGCCCGTGGGGCGGGAGGGCCGGCGAGCAGTACTTC
CASSPWGGRAGEQYF
>TRBV7-6|.|13|.|TRBJ1-2
TGTGCCAGCAGCTCCGGACGGCTCTATGGCTACACCTTC
CASSSGRLYGYTF
>TRBV4-3|.|14|.|TRBJ1-4
TGCGCCAGCAGCCAATTTACGGGGGGTGAAAAACTGTTTTTT
CASSQFTGGEKLFF
>TRBV11-2|.|13|.|TRBJ2-7
TGTGCCAGCAGCCCGCGGGCAGGCGCCGAGCAGTACTTC
CASSPRAGAEQYF
>TRBV6-6|.|15|TRBD1|TRBJ2-7
TGTGCCAGCAGAGCTCCGACAGGGGGCCGAGAAGAGCAGTACTTC
CASRAPTGGREEQYF
>TRBV19|.|15|TRBD1|TRBJ1-6
TGTGCCAGTAGTGACCGGACAGGGGATAATTCACCCCTCCACTTT
CASSDRTGDNSPLHF
>TRBV7-2|.|15|.|TRBJ2-5
TGTGCCAGCAGCTCGGCGGGACAAGGGGAAGAGACCCAGTACTTC
CASSSAGQGEETQYF
>TRBV23-1|.|12|.|TRBJ2-1
TGCGCCAGCTGCCAGGGATTCAATGAGCAGTTCTTC
CASCQGFNEQFF
>TRBV11-1|.|12|.|TRBJ1-6
TGTGCCAGCACCTCACAGAATTCACCCCTCCACTTT
CASTSQNSPLHF
>TRBV7-9|once|18|TRBD1|TRBJ2-6
TGTGCCAGCAGCTTGGATCGGGGACAGAGCTCTGGGGCCAACGTCCTGACTTTC
CASSLDRGQSSGANVLTF
>TRBV5-4|.|15|TRBD2|TRBJ2-3
TGTGCCAGCAGCCCGGGACTAGCGGGAGGGGATACGCAGTATTTT
CASSPGLAGGDTQYF
>TRBV5-1|.|17|.|TRBJ1-1
TGCGCCAGCAGTCATAGACAGTTACCACAGAGGAACACTGAAGCTTTCTTT
CASSHRQLPQRNTEAFF
>TRBV6-2/TRBV6-3|.|16|TRBD1|TRBJ1-5
TGTGCCAGCAGTTACCCGCGACAGGGGGCCGATCAGCCCCAGCATTTT
CASSYPRQGADQPQHF
>TRBV11-2|.|16|.|TRBJ2-1
TGTGCCAGCAGTTTTGAGGGGGGTAGTTCCTACAATGAGCAGTTCTTC
CASSFEGGSSYNEQFF
>TRBV3-1/TRBV3-2|.|14|.|TRBJ2-1
TGTGCCAGCAGCCAAGGTACCCAAACCAATGAGCAGTTCTTC
CASSQGTQTNEQFF
>TRBV19|once|14|.|TRBJ1-4
TGTGCCAGTAGTATTGGTGGGGCTGCTGAAAAACTGTTTTTT
CASSIGGAAEKLFF
>TRBV19|.|15|.|TRBJ1-1
TGTGCCAGTAGTCTCCGGGCCCCAAAGAACACTGAAGCTTTCTTT
CASSLRAPKNTEAFF
>TRBV3-1/TRBV3-2|few|14|.|TRBJ1-1
TGTGCCAGCAGCCAATGGCAACAGAACACTGAAGCTTTCTTT
CASSQWQQNTEAFF